This record concerns one TCR beta chain sequence. What it binds is unknown. This entry belongs to a study of blood T cells in healthy people across ages. Study-level results: Relative to aged donors, long-lived donors carried more naive CD4+ cells and displayed higher diversity.

It was with a sample-barcoded 5' primer and a J-beta primer mix that a second PCR of roughly 7 to 12 cycles was run. One entry per CDR3 protein results from TCRdb running MiXCR on the 5' RACE reads. The table has 750,000 to 950,000 distinct CDR3 sequences, under 35% seen once. V gave up 0 bases and J gave up 10 bases; unmatched junction bases: 10. Germline V gene sequence: CDR1 SGHDT, CDR2 YYEEEE. The length of the CDR3 is 16 residues. Separately, the same data were catalogued under a study of T cells of mothers and their children. From that study: The study recruited a few healthy Caucasian mothers and their six children as donors. In cDNA synthesis, all of the extracted RNA was used at around 1.5 ug per 15 ul. Every mother produced more than 8 million TCR beta CDR3 reads, whereas every child provided 2.5 million to 3 million.

V usage is TRBV5-6 and J usage is TRBJ2-1; TRBD2 matches 10 bases. Sequenced: blood. The sequence was collected from a woman in her 40s in good health. CDR3 protein: CASSLVVAGGLGEQFF. CDR3 nucleotide sequence: TGTGCCAGCAGCTTGGTTGTAGCGGGGGGCCTGGGGGAGCAGTTCTTC.